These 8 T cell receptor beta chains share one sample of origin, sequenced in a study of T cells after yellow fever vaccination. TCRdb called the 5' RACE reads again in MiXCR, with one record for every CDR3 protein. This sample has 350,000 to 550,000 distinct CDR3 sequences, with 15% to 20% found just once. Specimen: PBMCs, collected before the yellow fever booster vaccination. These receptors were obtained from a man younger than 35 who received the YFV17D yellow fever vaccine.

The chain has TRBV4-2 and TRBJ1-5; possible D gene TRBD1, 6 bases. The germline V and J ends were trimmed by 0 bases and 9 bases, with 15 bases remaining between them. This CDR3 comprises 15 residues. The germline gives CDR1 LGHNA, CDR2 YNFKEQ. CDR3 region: CASSQDRQVGWPQHF. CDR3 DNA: TGTGCCAGCAGCCAAGACCGACAGGTAGGTTGGCCCCAGCATTTT.

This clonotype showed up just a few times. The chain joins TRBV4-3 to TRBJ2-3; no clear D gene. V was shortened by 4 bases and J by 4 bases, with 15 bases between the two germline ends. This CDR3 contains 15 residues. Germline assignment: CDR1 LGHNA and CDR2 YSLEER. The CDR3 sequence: CASSRWRLQADTQYF. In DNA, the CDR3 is TGCGCCAGCAGCCGCTGGCGCCTCCAGGCAGATACGCAGTATTTT.

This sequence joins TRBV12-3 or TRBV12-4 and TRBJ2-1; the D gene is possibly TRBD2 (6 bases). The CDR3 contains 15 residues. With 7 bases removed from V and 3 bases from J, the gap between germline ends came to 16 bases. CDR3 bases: TGTGCCAGCACCCAACGGCGGGGTGGCTACAATGAGCAGTTCTTC. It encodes CASTQRRGGYNEQFF.

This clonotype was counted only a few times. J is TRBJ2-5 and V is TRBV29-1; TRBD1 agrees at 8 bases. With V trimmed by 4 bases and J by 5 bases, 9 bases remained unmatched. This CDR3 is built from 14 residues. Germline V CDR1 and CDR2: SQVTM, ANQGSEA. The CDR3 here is CSVALGQGTETQYF. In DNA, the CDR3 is TGCAGCGTTGCCCTCGGACAGGGTACGGAGACCCAGTACTTC. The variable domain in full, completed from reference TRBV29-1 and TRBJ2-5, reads SAVISQKPSRDICQRGTSLTIQCQVDSQVTMMFWYRQQPGQSLTLIATANQGSEATYESGFVIDKFPISRPNLTFSTLTVSNMSPEDSSIYLCSVALGQGTETQYFGPGTRLLVL.

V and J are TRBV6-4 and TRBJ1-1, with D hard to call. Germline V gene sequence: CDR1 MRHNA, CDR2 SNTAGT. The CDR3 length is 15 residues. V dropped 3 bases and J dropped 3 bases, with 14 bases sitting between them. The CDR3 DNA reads TGTGCCAGCAGTGAATTCGGGATTGGGGACACTGAAGCTTTCTTT. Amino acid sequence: CASSEFGIGDTEAFF.

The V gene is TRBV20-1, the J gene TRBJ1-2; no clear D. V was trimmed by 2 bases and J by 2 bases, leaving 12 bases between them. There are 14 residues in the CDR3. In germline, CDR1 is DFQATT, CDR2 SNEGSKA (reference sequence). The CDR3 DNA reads TGCAGTGCTAGAACAATGGGTGGCAACTATGGCTACACCTTC. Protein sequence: CSARTMGGNYGYTF.

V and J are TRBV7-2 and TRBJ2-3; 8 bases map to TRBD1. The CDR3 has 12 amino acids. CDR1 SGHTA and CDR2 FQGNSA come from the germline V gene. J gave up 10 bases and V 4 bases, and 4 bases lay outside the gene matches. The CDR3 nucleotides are TGTGCCAGCAGCTGGGGACAGGATCCGCAGTATTTT. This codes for CASSWGQDPQYF. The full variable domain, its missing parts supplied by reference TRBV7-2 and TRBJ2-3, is GAGVSQSPSNKVTEKGKDVELRCDPISGHTALYWYRQSLGQGLEFLIYFQGNSAPDKSGLPSDRFSAERTGGSVSTLTIQRTQQEDSAVYLCASSWGQDPQYFGPGTRLTVL.

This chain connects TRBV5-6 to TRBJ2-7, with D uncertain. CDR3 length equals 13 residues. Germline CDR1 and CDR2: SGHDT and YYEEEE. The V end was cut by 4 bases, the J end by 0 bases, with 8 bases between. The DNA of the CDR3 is TGTGCCAGCAGCGGGGTAGACTCCTACGAGCAGTACGTC. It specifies CASSGVDSYEQYV.